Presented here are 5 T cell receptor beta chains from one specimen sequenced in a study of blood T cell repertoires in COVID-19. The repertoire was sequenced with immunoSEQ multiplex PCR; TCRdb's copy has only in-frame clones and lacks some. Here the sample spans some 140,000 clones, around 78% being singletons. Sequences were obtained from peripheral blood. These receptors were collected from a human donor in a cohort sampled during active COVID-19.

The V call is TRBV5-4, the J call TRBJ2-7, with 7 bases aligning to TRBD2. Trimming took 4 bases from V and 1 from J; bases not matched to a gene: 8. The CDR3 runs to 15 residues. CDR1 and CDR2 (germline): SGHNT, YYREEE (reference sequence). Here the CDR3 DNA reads TGTGCCAGCAGCCAGGGAGGGTTTCAATCCTACGAGCAGTACTTC. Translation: CASSQGGFQSYEQYF.

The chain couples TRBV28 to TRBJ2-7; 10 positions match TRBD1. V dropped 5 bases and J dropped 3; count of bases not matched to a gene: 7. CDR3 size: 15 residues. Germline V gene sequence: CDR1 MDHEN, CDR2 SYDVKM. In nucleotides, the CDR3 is TGTGCCAGCAGTAACGCCGGGACAGGGGTCTACGAGCAGTACTTC. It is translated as CASSNAGTGVYEQYF.

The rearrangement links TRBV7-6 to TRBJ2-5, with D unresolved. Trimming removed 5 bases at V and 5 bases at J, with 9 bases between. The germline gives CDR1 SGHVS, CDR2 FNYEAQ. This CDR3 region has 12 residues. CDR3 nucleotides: TGTGCCAGCAGCCCTCATACTGAGACCCAGTACTTC. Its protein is CASSPHTETQYF.

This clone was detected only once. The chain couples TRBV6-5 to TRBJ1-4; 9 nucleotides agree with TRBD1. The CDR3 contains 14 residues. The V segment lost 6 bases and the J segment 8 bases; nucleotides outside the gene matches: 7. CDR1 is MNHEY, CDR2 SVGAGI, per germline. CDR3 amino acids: CASSRGGTGEKLFF. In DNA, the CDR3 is TGTGCCAGCAGCCGCGGGGGGACAGGGGAAAAACTGTTTTTT.

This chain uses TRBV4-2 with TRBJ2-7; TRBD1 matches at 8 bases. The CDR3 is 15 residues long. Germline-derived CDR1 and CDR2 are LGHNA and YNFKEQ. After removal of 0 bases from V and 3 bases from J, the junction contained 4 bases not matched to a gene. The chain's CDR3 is CASSQDGQGYYEQYF. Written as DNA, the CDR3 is TGTGCCAGCAGCCAAGACGGACAGGGATACTACGAGCAGTACTTC.